The 6 T cell receptor beta chains reported below all come from one sample, sequenced in a study of CD8 T cells in ankylosing spondylitis. TCRdb independently ran MiXCR on the 5' RACE reads; one entry per CDR3 protein. Among about 140,000 distinct CDR3 sequences listed, around 7.9% were seen once. The sample consisted of blood, either unsorted or a sorted T cell fraction (not recorded which). The receptor set was obtained from a female donor with ankylosing spondylitis or in good health (not recorded which).

The V and J genes are TRBV2 and TRBJ2-3, with a tentative D call TRBD1 (5 bases). With 3 bases removed from V and 1 base from J, the gap between germline ends came to 8 bases. The CDR3 is made up of 14 amino acids. The germline V gene encodes CDR1 SNHLY and CDR2 FYNNEI. CDR3 nucleotide sequence: TGTGCCAGCAGTGACCAGGGTCGCACAGATACGCAGTATTTT. It is translated as CASSDQGRTDTQYF. The variable domain in full, completed from reference TRBV2 and TRBJ2-3, reads EPEVTQTPSHQVTQMGQEVILRCVPISNHLYFYWYRQILGQKVEFLVSFYNNEISEKSEIFDDQFSVERPDGSNFTLKIRSTKLEDSAMYFCASSDQGRTDTQYFGPGTRLTVL.

There are many counts of this clonotype. The CDR3 DNA reads TGTGCCAGCGCGGGGGCACAAGAGACCCAGTACTTC. This encodes CASAGAQETQYF. The J gene is TRBJ2-5, the V gene TRBV12-3 or TRBV12-4; D may be TRBD2 (7 bases). This CDR3 spans 12 amino acids. V was shortened by 8 bases and J by 2 bases, with 9 bases between the two germline ends.

The rearrangement joins TRBV12-3 or TRBV12-4 to TRBJ2-2, with D possibly being TRBD1 (5 bases). V lost 0 bases, J lost 5 bases, and 7 bases lay in between. The CDR3 covers 14 residues. Written as DNA, the CDR3 is TGTGCCAGCAGTTTAGCAGGGGTGACCGGGGAGCTGTTTTTT. Translated, it gives CASSLAGVTGELFF.

This clonotype has a count of ten or more. This chain joins TRBV7-9 and TRBJ1-4; TRBD1 might be the D (6 bases). V lost 0 bases and J 8 bases, leaving 16 bases between the germline ends. In germline, CDR1 is SEHNR, CDR2 FQNEAQ (reference sequence). There are 16 residues in the CDR3. The CDR3 DNA reads TGTGCCAGCAGCTTAGCGCTGGGGGGCGTAACCGAAAAACTGTTTTTT. Its translation is CASSLALGGVTEKLFF.

V is TRBV7-9 and J is TRBJ1-2; D remains ambiguous. The CDR3 is 13 amino acids. Deletions cut 10 bases from V and 4 bases from J, with 16 bases between. CDR1 SEHNR and CDR2 FQNEAQ come from the germline V gene (reference sequence). CDR3 amino acids: CAMGPGLTYGYTF. The CDR3 DNA reads as TGTGCCATGGGCCCCGGGCTAACCTATGGCTACACCTTC.

This clonotype has just a few counts. The gene calls are TRBV4-2 and TRBJ1-5; no clear D gene. The CDR3 is 16 residues long. The germline gives CDR1 LGHNA, CDR2 YNFKEQ. V lost 0 bases and J lost 1, with 10 bases in between. The CDR3 nucleotides are TGTGCCAGCAGCCAAGATTGGGGTGTGAGCAATCAGCCCCAGCATTTT. Its protein product is CASSQDWGVSNQPQHF.